This T cell receptor beta chain is drawn from a study of Graves' ophthalmopathy and Graves' hyperthyroidism. This clonotype was seen at least ten times. Its specificity is unknown. Amplifying from RNA transcripts, the study obtained TCR beta CDR3 regions. HTBI-primed first-round RT-PCR preceded second-round multiplex PCR. TCRdb independently ran MiXCR on the multiplex PCR reads; one entry per CDR3 protein. The data hold hundreds of thousands of distinct CDR3 sequences, with roughly 41% observed a single time. Study findings and constraints: Blood shared most expanded thyroid clonotypes above 0.001 frequency.

The CDR3 is 15 amino acids. Germline loops: CDR1 SGHDN, CDR2 FVKESK. V dropped 4 bases and J dropped 7 bases, with 14 bases sitting between them. CAS ≥3, NOSPECS ≥4, moderate-to-severe activity and duration under 3 months marked donors with ophthalmopathy. Pregnant or lactating patients and those with other autoimmune diseases or uncontrolled infections were excluded. Thyroid ultrasound, orbital computed tomography, TRAb, serum thyroxine and clinical symptoms formed the basis of diagnosis. V and J are TRBV14 and TRBJ1-6; no clear D gene. Sequenced input: peripheral blood. This TCR was sampled from an adult man with Graves' ophthalmopathy. CDR3 nucleotide sequence: TGTGCCAGCAGCCCCAGTCCAGGCGGGAATTCACCCCTCCACTTT. Translated: CASSPSPGGNSPLHF. Full variable domain (remainder filled in from reference TRBV14 and TRBJ1-6): EAGVTQFPSHSVIEKGQTVTLRCDPISGHDNLYWYRRVMGKEIKFLLHFVKESKQDESGMPNNRFLAERTGGTYSTLKVQPAELEDSGVYFCASSPSPGGNSPLHFGNGTRLTVT.